This T cell receptor beta chain was retrieved from a study of blood T cell repertoires in COVID-19. Measured with immunoSEQ multiplex PCR; TCRdb has only the in-frame clones, and not every one. The table has more than 90,000 clones, approximately 86% seen once. Trimming removed 4 bases from V and 5 bases from J, with 12 bases in between. Germline V lookup: CDR1 SGHNT, CDR2 YYREEE (reference sequence). The CDR3 contains 14 residues. The source is a man aged 40-50 years with acute or convalescent COVID-19. The chain recombines TRBV5-4 with TRBJ1-4; D is possibly TRBD1 (6 bases). The sequenced sample was peripheral blood. The CDR3 region is CASSDRGGNEKLFF. CDR3 nucleotides: TGTGCCAGCAGCGATAGGGGGGGAAATGAAAAACTGTTTTTT.